Listed below are T cell receptor beta chains from one sample, sequenced in a study of cytomegalovirus exposure and HLA in healthy donors. Assay: immunoSEQ multiplex PCR; the TCRdb copy retains only in-frame clones and omits some. The sample consists of 250,000 to 300,000 clones, around 90% of them appearing once. Material: PBMCs. These receptors were collected from a young woman in good health and CMV-seronegative. Both conserved end residues are part of each CDR3. Fields, in order: V gene, clone size, J gene, D gene, CDR3 DNA, CDR3 protein. D genes are given only for firm matches. Expanded clones are given a class, and other clones once, few, many or no size at all.

v_call: TRBV7-2; clone_size: -; j_call: TRBJ2-3; d_call: TRBD1; cdr3_nt: TGTGCCAGCAGAAGACAGGGGGCGGTCATAGCAGATACGCAGTATTTT; cdr3_aa: CASRRQGAVIADTQYF
v_call: TRBV11-1; clone_size: -; j_call: TRBJ2-2; d_call: TRBD2; cdr3_nt: TGTGCCAGCAGCTCAACTAGCGGGACCGTGCTAAACACCGGGGAGCTGTTTTTT; cdr3_aa: CASSSTSGTVLNTGELFF
v_call: TRBV27; clone_size: -; j_call: TRBJ2-1; d_call: TRBD2; cdr3_nt: TGTGCCAGCAGTTTATCAGCTAGCGGGGGGTCGTTCTACAATGAGCAGTTCTTC; cdr3_aa: CASSLSASGGSFYNEQFF
v_call: TRBV29-1; clone_size: -; j_call: TRBJ1-1; d_call: -; cdr3_nt: TGCAGCGTTGAAGCCCTTGGAGGGACTGAAGCTTTCTTT; cdr3_aa: CSVEALGGTEAFF
v_call: TRBV28; clone_size: once; j_call: TRBJ1-3; d_call: TRBD1; cdr3_nt: TGTGCCAGCTCGGGACAGGGGGTTGGAAACACCATATATTTT; cdr3_aa: CASSGQGVGNTIYF
v_call: TRBV18; clone_size: -; j_call: TRBJ2-1; d_call: -; cdr3_nt: TGTGCCAGCTCACCACCGATCGGTAGGAGCTCCTACAATGAGCAGTTCTTC; cdr3_aa: CASSPPIGRSSYNEQFF
v_call: TRBV29-1; clone_size: -; j_call: TRBJ1-1; d_call: -; cdr3_nt: TGCAGCGTTGTCGGCTACAGGTTGGGGAACACTGAAGCTTTCTTT; cdr3_aa: CSVVGYRLGNTEAFF
v_call: TRBV13; clone_size: -; j_call: TRBJ2-3; d_call: TRBD2; cdr3_nt: TGTGCCAGCACCCCTAGCGGGGGAAATACAGATACGCAGTATTTT; cdr3_aa: CASTPSGGNTDTQYF
v_call: TRBV28; clone_size: -; j_call: TRBJ2-1; d_call: TRBD2; cdr3_nt: TGTGCCAGCCGAGCAGCGGGGGGTACGAATGAGCAGTTCTTC; cdr3_aa: CASRAAGGTNEQFF
v_call: TRBV2; clone_size: -; j_call: TRBJ1-5; d_call: TRBD1; cdr3_nt: TGTGCCAGCAGTGAAGCCCCCGGGACAGGAAGTCAGCCCCAGCATTTT; cdr3_aa: CASSEAPGTGSQPQHF
v_call: TRBV18; clone_size: -; j_call: TRBJ1-1; d_call: -; cdr3_nt: TGTGCCAGCTCAGTCGGGTACACTGAAGCTTTCTTT; cdr3_aa: CASSVGYTEAFF
v_call: TRBV2; clone_size: -; j_call: TRBJ2-6; d_call: -; cdr3_nt: TGTGCCAGCAGCGACAGTTTCCACGTCCTGACTTTC; cdr3_aa: CASSDSFHVLTF
v_call: TRBV27; clone_size: -; j_call: TRBJ2-1; d_call: TRBD2; cdr3_nt: TGTGCCAGCAGTTTAGTTAGCGGGTCCTCCTACAATGAGCAGTTCTTC; cdr3_aa: CASSLVSGSSYNEQFF
v_call: TRBV5-1; clone_size: -; j_call: TRBJ2-7; d_call: -; cdr3_nt: TGCGCCAGCAGCCAGCCGGACAGTATTTCCTACGAGCAGTACTTC; cdr3_aa: CASSQPDSISYEQYF
v_call: TRBV4-2; clone_size: -; j_call: TRBJ1-2; d_call: -; cdr3_nt: TGTGCCAGCAGCCAAAGAGGTGCAGGGAACTATGGCTACACCTTC; cdr3_aa: CASSQRGAGNYGYTF
v_call: TRBV27; clone_size: -; j_call: TRBJ2-1; d_call: TRBD1; cdr3_nt: TGTGCCAGCAGTCAATGGACAGGGCGGAATGAGCAGTTCTTC; cdr3_aa: CASSQWTGRNEQFF
v_call: TRBV6-1; clone_size: -; j_call: TRBJ1-1; d_call: TRBD1; cdr3_nt: TGTGCCAGCAGTCGTGACAGGGGGGTCACTGAAGCTTTCTTT; cdr3_aa: CASSRDRGVTEAFF
v_call: TRBV2; clone_size: -; j_call: TRBJ2-7; d_call: -; cdr3_nt: TGTGCCAGCTCGGCGACGGACAGCTCCTACGAGCAGTACTTC; cdr3_aa: CASSATDSSYEQYF
v_call: TRBV7-2; clone_size: -; j_call: TRBJ1-5; d_call: -; cdr3_nt: TGTGCCAGCAGCTTAGTAAGTGGCCAGCCCCAGCATTTT; cdr3_aa: CASSLVSGQPQHF
v_call: TRBV11-2; clone_size: -; j_call: TRBJ1-5; d_call: -; cdr3_nt: TGTGCCAGCAGCTTAGATCATCGATTAGGGAGTGATCAGCCCCAGCATTTT; cdr3_aa: CASSLDHRLGSDQPQHF
v_call: TRBV7-2; clone_size: -; j_call: TRBJ2-3; d_call: -; cdr3_nt: TGTGCCAGCAGCTTAGAGTCCGGACAGAGCACAGATACGCAGTATTTT; cdr3_aa: CASSLESGQSTDTQYF
v_call: TRBV6-5; clone_size: -; j_call: TRBJ1-1; d_call: -; cdr3_nt: TGTGCCAGCAGTTACACAGAGAACACTGAAGCTTTCTTT; cdr3_aa: CASSYTENTEAFF
v_call: TRBV5-1; clone_size: -; j_call: TRBJ2-7; d_call: -; cdr3_nt: TGCGCCAGCAGCTTAACCGAGAACTACGAGCAGTACTTC; cdr3_aa: CASSLTENYEQYF
v_call: TRBV7-7; clone_size: -; j_call: TRBJ2-5; d_call: -; cdr3_nt: TGTGCTAGCAGCTTTGGGCCAGGAGGAGAGACCCAGTACTTC; cdr3_aa: CASSFGPGGETQYF
v_call: TRBV19; clone_size: -; j_call: TRBJ1-2; d_call: -; cdr3_nt: TGTGCCAGCAGAAGCGGGCCCCGCTACAACTATGGCTACACCTTC; cdr3_aa: CASRSGPRYNYGYTF
v_call: TRBV10-1; clone_size: -; j_call: TRBJ2-7; d_call: TRBD1; cdr3_nt: TGCGCCAGCAGTGCTGGACAGGGGGTTGGGTACGAGCAGTACTTC; cdr3_aa: CASSAGQGVGYEQYF
v_call: TRBV5-1; clone_size: -; j_call: TRBJ2-1; d_call: TRBD2; cdr3_nt: TGCGCCAGCAGCCCCTGGACTAGCGGGGCCAATGAGCAGTTCTTC; cdr3_aa: CASSPWTSGANEQFF
v_call: TRBV7-3; clone_size: -; j_call: TRBJ1-6; d_call: -; cdr3_nt: TGTGCCAGCAGCGAAACAGTGAGCTCACCCCTCCACTTT; cdr3_aa: CASSETVSSPLHF
v_call: TRBV25-1; clone_size: -; j_call: TRBJ2-5; d_call: TRBD2; cdr3_nt: TGTGCCAGCAGTGATTGGCGGGGGGGCCAAGAGACCCAGTACTTC; cdr3_aa: CASSDWRGGQETQYF
v_call: TRBV4-3; clone_size: -; j_call: TRBJ1-6; d_call: -; cdr3_nt: TGCGCCAGCAGCCATCCCATACGGGGTAATAATTCACCCCTCCACTTT; cdr3_aa: CASSHPIRGNNSPLHF
v_call: TRBV14; clone_size: -; j_call: TRBJ1-1; d_call: -; cdr3_nt: TGTGCCAGCAGCCTAACAGGGAACACTGAAGCTTTCTTT; cdr3_aa: CASSLTGNTEAFF
v_call: TRBV6-6; clone_size: -; j_call: TRBJ2-2; d_call: TRBD2; cdr3_nt: TGTGCCAGCAGTTATGTGACTAGCAAGAGCACCGGGGAGCTGTTTTTT; cdr3_aa: CASSYVTSKSTGELFF
v_call: TRBV7-8; clone_size: -; j_call: TRBJ1-5; d_call: -; cdr3_nt: TGTGCCAGCAGCCCCTTGGAGGGCAGGCGAAATCAGCCCCAGCATTTT; cdr3_aa: CASSPLEGRRNQPQHF